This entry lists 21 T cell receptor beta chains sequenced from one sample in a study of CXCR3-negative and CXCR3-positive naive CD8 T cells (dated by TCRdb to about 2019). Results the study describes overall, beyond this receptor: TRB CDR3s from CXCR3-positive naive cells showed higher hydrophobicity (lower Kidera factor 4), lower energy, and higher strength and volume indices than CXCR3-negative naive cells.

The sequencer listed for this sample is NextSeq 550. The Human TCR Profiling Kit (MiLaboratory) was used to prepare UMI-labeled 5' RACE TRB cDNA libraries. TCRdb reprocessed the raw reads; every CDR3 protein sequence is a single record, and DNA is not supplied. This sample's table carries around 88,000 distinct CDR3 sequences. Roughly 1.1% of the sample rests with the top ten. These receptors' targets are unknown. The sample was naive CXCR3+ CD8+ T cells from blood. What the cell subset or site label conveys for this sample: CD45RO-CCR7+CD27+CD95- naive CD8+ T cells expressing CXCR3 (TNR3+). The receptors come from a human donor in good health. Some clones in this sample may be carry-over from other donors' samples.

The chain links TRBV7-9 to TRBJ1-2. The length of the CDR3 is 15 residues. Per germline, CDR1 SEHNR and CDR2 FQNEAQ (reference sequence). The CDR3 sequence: CASSFIIVGNYGYTF.

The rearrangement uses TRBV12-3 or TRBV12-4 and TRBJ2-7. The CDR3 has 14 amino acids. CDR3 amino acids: CACSLTDRSYEQYF.

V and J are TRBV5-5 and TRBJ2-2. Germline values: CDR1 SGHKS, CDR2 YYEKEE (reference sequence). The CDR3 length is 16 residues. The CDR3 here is CASSPVDPLATGELFF.

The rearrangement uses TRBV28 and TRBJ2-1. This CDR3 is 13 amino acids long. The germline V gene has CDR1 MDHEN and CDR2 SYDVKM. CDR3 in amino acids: CASSFLPYNEQFF.

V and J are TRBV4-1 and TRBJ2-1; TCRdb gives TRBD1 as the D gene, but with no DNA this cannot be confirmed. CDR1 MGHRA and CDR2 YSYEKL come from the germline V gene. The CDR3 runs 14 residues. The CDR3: CASSQDGGVGEQFF.

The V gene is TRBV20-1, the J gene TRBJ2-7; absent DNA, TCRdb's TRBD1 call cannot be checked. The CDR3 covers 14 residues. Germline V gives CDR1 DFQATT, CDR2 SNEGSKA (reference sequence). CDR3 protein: CSARTGWVPYEQYF.

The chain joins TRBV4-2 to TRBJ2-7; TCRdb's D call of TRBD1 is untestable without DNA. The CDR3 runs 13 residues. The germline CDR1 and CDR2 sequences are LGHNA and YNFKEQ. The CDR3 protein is CASSHSGAYEQYF.

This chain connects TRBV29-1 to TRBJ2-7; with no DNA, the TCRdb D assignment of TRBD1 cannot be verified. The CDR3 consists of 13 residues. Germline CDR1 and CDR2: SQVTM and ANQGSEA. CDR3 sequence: CSVEEFDSYEQYF.

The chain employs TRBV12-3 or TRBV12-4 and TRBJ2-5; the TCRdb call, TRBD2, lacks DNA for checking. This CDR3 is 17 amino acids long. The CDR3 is CASSPLAGESIAETQYF.

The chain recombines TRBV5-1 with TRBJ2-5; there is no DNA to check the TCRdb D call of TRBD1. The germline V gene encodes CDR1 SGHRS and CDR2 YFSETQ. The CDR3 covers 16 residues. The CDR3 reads CASSRGQGAVEETQYF.

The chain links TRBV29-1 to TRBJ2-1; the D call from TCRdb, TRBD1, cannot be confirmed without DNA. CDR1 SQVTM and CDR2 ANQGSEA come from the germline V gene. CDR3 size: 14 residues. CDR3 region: CSVEANRDYNEQFF.

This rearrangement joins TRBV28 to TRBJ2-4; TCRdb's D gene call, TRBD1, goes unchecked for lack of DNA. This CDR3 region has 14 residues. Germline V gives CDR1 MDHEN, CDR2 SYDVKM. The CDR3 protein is CASRGQSVKNIQYF.

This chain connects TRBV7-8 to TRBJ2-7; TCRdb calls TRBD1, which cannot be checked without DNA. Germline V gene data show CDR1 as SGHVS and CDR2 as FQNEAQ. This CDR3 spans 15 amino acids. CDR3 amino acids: CASSGVGTGAYEQYF. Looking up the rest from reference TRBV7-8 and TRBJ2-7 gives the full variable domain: GAGVSQSPRYKVAKRGQDVALRCDPISGHVSLFWYQQALGQGPEFLTYFQNEAQLDKSGLPSDRFFAERPEGSVSTLKIQRTQQEDSAVYLCASSGVGTGAYEQYFGPGTRLTVT.

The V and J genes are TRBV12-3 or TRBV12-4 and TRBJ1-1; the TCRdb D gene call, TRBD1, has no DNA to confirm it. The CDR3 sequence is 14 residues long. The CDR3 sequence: CASKEGQTDTEAFF.

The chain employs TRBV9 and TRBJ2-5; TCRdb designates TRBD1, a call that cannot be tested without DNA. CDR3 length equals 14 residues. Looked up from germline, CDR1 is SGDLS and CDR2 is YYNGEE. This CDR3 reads CASSVDGGKETQYF.

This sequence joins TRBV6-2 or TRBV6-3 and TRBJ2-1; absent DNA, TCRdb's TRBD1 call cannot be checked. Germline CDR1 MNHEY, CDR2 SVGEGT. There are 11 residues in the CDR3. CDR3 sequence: CASSYPGVQFF.

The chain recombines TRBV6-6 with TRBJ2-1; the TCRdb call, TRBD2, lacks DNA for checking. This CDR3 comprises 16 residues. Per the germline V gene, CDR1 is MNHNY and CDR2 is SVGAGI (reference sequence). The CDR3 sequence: CASSYSMDAGWGEQFF.

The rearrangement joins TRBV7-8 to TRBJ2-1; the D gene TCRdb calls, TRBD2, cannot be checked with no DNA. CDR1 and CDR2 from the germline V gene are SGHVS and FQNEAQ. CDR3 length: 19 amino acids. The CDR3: CASSLVGLAGGRLHNEQFF.

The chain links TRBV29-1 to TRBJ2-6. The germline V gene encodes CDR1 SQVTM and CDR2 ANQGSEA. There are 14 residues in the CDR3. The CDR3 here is CSVKQETGANVLTF.

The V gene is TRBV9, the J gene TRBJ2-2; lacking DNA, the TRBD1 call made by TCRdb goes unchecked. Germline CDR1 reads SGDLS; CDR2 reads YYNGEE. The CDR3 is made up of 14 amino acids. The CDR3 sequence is CASSLGQGTGELFF.

CDR3: CASSYFGGSGYTF. This sequence joins TRBV6-5 and TRBJ1-2; the D gene TCRdb calls, TRBD1, cannot be checked with no DNA. The CDR3 is made up of 13 amino acids. The V gene's germline CDR1 is MNHEY and CDR2 SVGAGI.